The T cell receptor beta chain described here comes from a study of radiotherapy plus CTLA-4 blockade in lung cancer. The overall study: 15% to 20% of enrolled patients responded objectively, and roughly 31% had disease control.

CDR3 length: 15 residues. The germline gives CDR1 MGHRA, CDR2 YSYEKL. Trimming left V 4 bases short and J 5 bases short, with 17 bases between. CTLA-4 blockade using ipilimumab, together with focal radiation, was received by patients with chemo-refractory metastatic non-small-cell lung cancer. Assay: immunoSEQ multiplex PCR; the TCRdb copy retains only in-frame clones and omits some. The sample carries approximately 45,000 clones, roughly 60% recorded once. About this clone: Antigen unknown.

Broader study findings: Clones derived from tumor TCRs expanded in blood after radiotherapy plus ipilimumab.

V and J are TRBV4-1 and TRBJ2-5; tentatively, D is TRBD1 (6 bases). Sequencing was performed on peripheral blood, taken from a patient treated with radiotherapy plus ipilimumab. The TCR originated in a human donor with non-small cell lung cancer who had a partial response to radiotherapy plus ipilimumab. The CDR3 nucleotides read TGCGCCAGCAGCCCCGGGGACATCAGGATTGAGACCCAGTACTTC. Protein: CASSPGDIRIETQYF.